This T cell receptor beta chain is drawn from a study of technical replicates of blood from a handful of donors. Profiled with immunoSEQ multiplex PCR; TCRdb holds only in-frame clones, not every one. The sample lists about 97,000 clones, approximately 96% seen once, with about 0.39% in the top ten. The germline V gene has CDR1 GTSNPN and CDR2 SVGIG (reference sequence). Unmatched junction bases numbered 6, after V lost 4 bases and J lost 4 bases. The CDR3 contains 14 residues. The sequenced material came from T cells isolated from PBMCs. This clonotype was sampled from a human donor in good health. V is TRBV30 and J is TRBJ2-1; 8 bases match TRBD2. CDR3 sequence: CAWTGVAGYNEQFF. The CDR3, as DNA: TGTGCCTGGACGGGAGTAGCGGGGTACAATGAGCAGTTCTTC.